This T cell receptor beta chain emerged from a study of blood T cell repertoires in COVID-19. The V and J ends lost 0 bases and 3 bases respectively, with 8 bases between them. The CDR3 spans 14 residues. CDR1 WSHSY and CDR2 SAAADI come from the germline V gene. Assay used: immunoSEQ multiplex PCR; TCRdb lists only in-frame clones, some missing. The sample gives roughly 290,000 clones, 80% to 90% of which show up once; more than 2% is in the top ten. The chain is built from TRBV10-2 and TRBJ1-1, with D unclear. The specimen was PBMCs or T cells enriched from blood (not recorded which). The receptor was isolated from a man between 25 and 39 years old who had recovered from COVID-19. CDR3: CASSESRRDTEAFF. The DNA for the CDR3 is TGCGCCAGCAGTGAGTCGAGGCGGGACACTGAAGCTTTCTTT.